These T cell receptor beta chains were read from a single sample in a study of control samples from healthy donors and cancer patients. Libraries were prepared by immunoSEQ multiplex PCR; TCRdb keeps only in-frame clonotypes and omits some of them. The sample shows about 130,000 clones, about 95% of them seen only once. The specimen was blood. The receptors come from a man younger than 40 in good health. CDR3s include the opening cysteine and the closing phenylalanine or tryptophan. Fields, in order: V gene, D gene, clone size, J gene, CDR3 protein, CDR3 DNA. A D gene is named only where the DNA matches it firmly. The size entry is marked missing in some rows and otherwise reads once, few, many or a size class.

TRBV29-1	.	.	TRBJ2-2	CSVLTSENTGELFF	TGCAGCGTCCTCACTAGTGAAAACACCGGGGAGCTGTTTTTT
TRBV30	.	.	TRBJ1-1	CAWSVQGNTEAFF	TGTGCCTGGAGTGTACAGGGGAACACTGAAGCTTTCTTT
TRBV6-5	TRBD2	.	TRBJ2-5	CASRERGGQETQYF	TGTGCCAGCAGAGAGCGGGGGGGACAAGAGACCCAGTACTTC
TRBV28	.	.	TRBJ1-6	CASSGSDKSSYNSPLHF	TGTGCCAGCAGTGGGTCGGACAAAAGCTCCTATAATTCACCCCTCCACTTT
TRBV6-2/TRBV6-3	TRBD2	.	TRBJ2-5	CASSYERGGLQSETQYF	TGTGCCAGCAGTTACGAACGGGGGGGCCTCCAATCAGAGACCCAGTACTTC
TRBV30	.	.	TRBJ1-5	CAWSRYTGNQPQHF	TGTGCCTGGAGTAGGTACACGGGCAATCAGCCCCAGCATTTT
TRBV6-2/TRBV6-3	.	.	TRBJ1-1	CASSWLTEAFF	TGTGCCAGCAGTTGGTTAACAGAAGCTTTCTTT
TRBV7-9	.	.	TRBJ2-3	CASSSQADTQYF	TGTGCCAGCAGCTCACAGGCAGATACGCAGTATTTT
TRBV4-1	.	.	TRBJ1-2	CASSQERAVLKGPSNYGYTF	TGCGCCAGCAGCCAAGAGAGGGCAGTTCTAAAGGGGCCATCTAACTATGGCTACACCTTC
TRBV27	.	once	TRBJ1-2	CASTQRGGMYGYTF	TGTGCCAGCACCCAGCGGGGCGGTATGTATGGCTACACCTTC
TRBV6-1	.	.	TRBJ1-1	CASSEVGRINTEAFF	TGTGCCAGCAGTGAAGTCGGCAGGATAAACACTGAAGCTTTCTTT
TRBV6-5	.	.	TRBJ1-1	CASSPLGRNTEAFF	TGTGCCAGCAGTCCCCTAGGTCGGAACACTGAAGCTTTCTTT
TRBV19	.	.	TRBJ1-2	CASSVRNVNGYTF	TGTGCCAGTAGTGTCCGAAATGTAAATGGCTACACCTTC
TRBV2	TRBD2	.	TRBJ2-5	CASGGGQRGLQETQYF	TGTGCCAGCGGGGGAGGCCAGCGGGGTCTGCAAGAGACCCAGTACTTC
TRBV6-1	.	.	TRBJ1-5	CASSELGQGNQPQHF	TGTGCCAGCAGTGAATTGGGGCAGGGCAATCAGCCCCAGCATTTT
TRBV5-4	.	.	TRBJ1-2	CASSLASPGFGGYTF	TGTGCCAGCAGCTTGGCGAGTCCAGGGTTTGGTGGCTACACCTTC
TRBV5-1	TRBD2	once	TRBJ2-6	CASSFAERGAGANVLTF	TGCGCCAGCAGCTTCGCTGAACGGGGGGCTGGGGCCAACGTCCTGACTTTC
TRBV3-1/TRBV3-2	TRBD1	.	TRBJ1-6	CASSQGQFNSPLHF	TGTGCCAGCAGCCAGGGACAGTTCAATTCACCCCTCCACTTT
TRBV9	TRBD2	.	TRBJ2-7	CASSGLAGGRNEQYF	TGTGCCAGCAGCGGACTAGCGGGGGGGCGGAACGAGCAGTACTTC
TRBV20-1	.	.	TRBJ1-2	CSARYYGYTF	TGCAGTGCTAGGTATTATGGCTACACCTTC
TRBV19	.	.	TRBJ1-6	CASSRRSPGHLDSPLHF	TGTGCCAGTAGTCGAAGGTCCCCGGGACATCTGGATTCACCCCTCCACTTT
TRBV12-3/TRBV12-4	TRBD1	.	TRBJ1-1	CASRGQGRPEAFF	TGTGCCAGCAGAGGACAGGGGAGGCCTGAAGCTTTCTTT
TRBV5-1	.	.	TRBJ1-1	CASSLAGSAAGWYTEAFF	TGCGCCAGCAGCTTGGCGGGTAGTGCGGCGGGTTGGTACACTGAAGCTTTCTTT
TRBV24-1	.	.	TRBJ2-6	CATSDRQHSGANVLTF	TGTGCCACCAGTGATCGACAGCACTCTGGGGCCAACGTCCTGACTTTC
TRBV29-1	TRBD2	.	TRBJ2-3	CSGLGLAADTQYF	TGCAGCGGGCTAGGACTAGCGGCAGATACGCAGTATTTT
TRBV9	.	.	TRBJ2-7	CASSVAVGAYEQYF	TGTGCCAGCAGCGTCGCGGTCGGGGCCTACGAGCAGTACTTC
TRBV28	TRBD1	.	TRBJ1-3	CAGGKQGESGNTIYF	TGTGCCGGCGGAAAACAGGGGGAGTCTGGCAACACCATATATTTT